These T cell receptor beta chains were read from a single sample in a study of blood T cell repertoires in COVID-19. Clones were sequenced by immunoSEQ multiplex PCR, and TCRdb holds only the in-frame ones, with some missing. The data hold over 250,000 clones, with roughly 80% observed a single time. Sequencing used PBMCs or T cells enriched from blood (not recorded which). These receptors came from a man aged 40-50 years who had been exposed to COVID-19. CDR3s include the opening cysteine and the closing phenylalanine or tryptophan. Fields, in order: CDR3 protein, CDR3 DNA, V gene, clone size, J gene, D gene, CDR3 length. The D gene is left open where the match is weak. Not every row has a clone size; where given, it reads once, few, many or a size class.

CDR3: CATSDPDRGSTIYF; DNA: TGTGCCACCAGTGACCCAGACAGGGGAAGCACCATATATTTT; V: TRBV24-1; size: once; J: TRBJ1-3; D: TRBD1; length: 14
CDR3: CASSFGGGSPLHF; DNA: TGTGCCAGCAGTTTCGGGGGTGGTTCACCCCTCCACTTT; V: TRBV6-5; size: -; J: TRBJ1-6; D: -; length: 13
CDR3: CASSLGLAGVDEQFF; DNA: TGCGCCAGCAGCTTGGGCCTAGCGGGAGTTGATGAGCAGTTCTTC; V: TRBV5-1; size: -; J: TRBJ2-1; D: TRBD2; length: 15
CDR3: CASSLQSGTYMEQYF; DNA: TGTGCCAGTAGCCTCCAGAGCGGGACGTACATGGAGCAGTACTTC; V: TRBV19; size: -; J: TRBJ2-7; D: TRBD2; length: 15
CDR3: CASSPWAALNTEAFF; DNA: TGTGCCAGCAGTCCCTGGGCCGCCCTGAACACTGAAGCTTTCTTT; V: TRBV28; size: few; J: TRBJ1-1; D: -; length: 15
CDR3: CASTRVHEQFF; DNA: TGTGCCAGCACTCGAGTCCATGAGCAGTTCTTC; V: TRBV12-3/TRBV12-4; size: -; J: TRBJ2-1; D: -; length: 11
CDR3: CASSSPTPSGGYTF; DNA: TGTGCCAGCAGTTCCCCAACGCCATCGGGTGGCTACACCTTC; V: TRBV6-2/TRBV6-3; size: -; J: TRBJ1-2; D: -; length: 14
CDR3: CASRTSGRYNEQFF; DNA: TGTGCCAGTAGAACTAGCGGGAGGTACAATGAGCAGTTCTTC; V: TRBV5-4; size: -; J: TRBJ2-1; D: TRBD2; length: 14
CDR3: CATSTPDYGYTF; DNA: TGTGCCACCAGCACCCCCGACTATGGCTACACCTTC; V: TRBV15; size: -; J: TRBJ1-2; D: -; length: 12
CDR3: CASSLVGGGSPNEQFF; DNA: TGTGCCAGCAGCTTGGTAGGGGGAGGGAGTCCCAATGAGCAGTTCTTC; V: TRBV5-4; size: -; J: TRBJ2-1; D: -; length: 16
CDR3: CASRNRAANYGYTF; DNA: TGTGCCAGCCGAAACAGGGCGGCCAACTATGGCTACACCTTC; V: TRBV19; size: once; J: TRBJ1-2; D: -; length: 14
CDR3: CASSLAVGLYNEQFF; DNA: TGTGCCAGCAGCCTAGCGGTTGGGCTCTACAATGAGCAGTTCTTC; V: TRBV7-9; size: -; J: TRBJ2-1; D: TRBD2; length: 15